The table lists the clone carrying this TCR beta chain with a count of one. This record comes from a study of blood T cell repertoires in COVID-19. Study summary: COVID-19 samples collected from the United States, Italy and Spain covered acute and convalescent phases. Sample material is recorded as cDNA or gDNA derived from T cells, B-cell-depleted T cells, or PBMCs.

The CDR3 sequence is 12 residues long. Germline assignment: CDR1 SGHRS and CDR2 YFSETQ. The V gene lost 0 bases and the J gene lost 5 bases, with 5 bases spanning the gap. In the authors' workflow: Estimation of nucleated cell counts was performed using reference gene primer amplification. Data came from immunoSEQ multiplex PCR; TCRdb stores just in-frame clones and leaves some out. That table gives V, J and clone size, and the DNA gave D and trimming. The sample lists more than 200,000 clones, about nine tenths occurring once. This clonotype originated in a woman aged 55-69 years with acute or convalescent COVID-19. The sample comprised peripheral blood. The chain has TRBV5-1 and TRBJ2-5; no definite D call. The CDR3 loop reads CASSLALETQYF. The CDR3 DNA sequence: TGCGCCAGCAGCTTGGCTTTGGAGACCCAGTACTTC.